This T cell receptor (beta chain) came from a study of cytomegalovirus exposure and HLA in healthy donors. Across the whole study: Of the donors genotyped, several hundred in all, about 82% fell in the Caucasian-associated ancestry cluster. Study results and caveats: Among donors in an Asian-associated ancestry cluster, a later analysis reportedly found fewer N-insertions than the approximately 670-donor mean.

To note about this clone: The antigen is undetermined.

In the PCR, 60 Vbeta and 13 Jbeta primers were used. Data came from immunoSEQ multiplex PCR; TCRdb stores just in-frame clones and leaves some out. The sample holds over 150,000 clones, about 80% seen once. Sample: PBMCs. The source is a boy aged 5-17 years in good health and CMV-seronegative.

The CDR3 nucleotides are TGCGCCAGCAGCCAATCGACTGTCGGTAGACGACGCACAGATACGCAGTATTTT. Translated: CASSQSTVGRRRTDTQYF. This chain uses TRBV4-1 with TRBJ2-3; D call uncertain. This CDR3 is built from 18 residues. Trimming stripped 2 bases from V and 1 base from J, with 19 bases between. The germline gives CDR1 MGHRA, CDR2 YSYEKL.